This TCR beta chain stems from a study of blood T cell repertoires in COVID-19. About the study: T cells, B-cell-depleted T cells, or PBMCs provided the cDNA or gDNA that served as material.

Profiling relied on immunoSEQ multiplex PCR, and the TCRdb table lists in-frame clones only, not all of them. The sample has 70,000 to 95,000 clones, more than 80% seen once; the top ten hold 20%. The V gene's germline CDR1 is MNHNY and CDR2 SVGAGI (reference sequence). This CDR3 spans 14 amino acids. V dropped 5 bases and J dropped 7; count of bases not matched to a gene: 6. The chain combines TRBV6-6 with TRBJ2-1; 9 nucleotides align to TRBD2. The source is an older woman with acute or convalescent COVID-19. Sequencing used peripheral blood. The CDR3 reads CASSIPTSGNEQFF. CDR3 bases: TGTGCCAGCAGTATTCCGACTAGCGGTAATGAGCAGTTCTTC.